The present entry profiles one T cell receptor (beta chain) with its context. Its antigen is not known. This record belongs to a study of PD-1 blockade in mismatch repair-deficient tumors. Study-level information: Enrolled 2013-2016, patients had progressing, pretreated mismatch repair-deficient cancers of around 12 types. Overall study results and limits: Tumor-resident clones, often undetectable pretreatment in blood, expanded then contracted after pembrolizumab.

Germline V CDR1 and CDR2: LNHDA, SQIVND (reference sequence). Germline trimming cut 2 bases from V and 7 bases from J; bases unmatched to any gene: 10. The CDR3 is made up of 15 amino acids. Libraries were prepared by immunoSEQ multiplex PCR; TCRdb keeps only in-frame clonotypes and omits some of them. Counted here are 38,000 or so clones, approximately 81% occurring once; the ten biggest clones make up nearly 4%. PCR or immunohistochemistry showed mismatch repair deficiency in every enrolled patient. TCRs were sequenced from a few patients responding to pembrolizumab. The chain couples TRBV19 to TRBJ1-2; TRBD1 aligns across 7 bases. The receptor was derived from an adult with mismatch repair-deficient cancer. The sample was peripheral blood, taken roughly 76 weeks after starting pembrolizumab. CDR3 loop: CASSIQARDRIGYTF. CDR3 coding DNA: TGTGCCAGTAGTATACAGGCACGGGACAGAATTGGCTACACCTTC. The full variable domain, with the rest looked up from reference TRBV19 and TRBJ1-2, is DGGITQSPKYLFRKEGQNVTLSCEQNLNHDAMYWYRQDPGQGLRLIYYSQIVNDFQKGDIAEGYSVSREKKESFPLTVTSAQKNPTAFYLCASSIQARDRIGYTFGSGTRLTVV.